Listed here are 8 T cell receptor beta chains from one sample, sequenced in a study of shared clonotypes between healthy human individuals. Produced via immunoSEQ multiplex PCR; TCRdb's table is partial and in-frame only. The sample lists some 1.1 million clones; roughly 77% were seen once. The sequenced sample consisted of memory CD4+ T cells from PBMCs. Regarding subset: CD45RA-negative fraction. These TCRs come from a man aged 18 to 30 in good health. Some clones in this sample may be carry-over from other donors' samples.

The chain links TRBV10-3 to TRBJ2-5, with unresolved D. CDR3 size: 13 residues. The ends were cut back, 10 bases at V and 1 base at J, with 13 bases in the middle. CDR1 ENHRY and CDR2 SYGVKD come from the germline V gene. The CDR3 spells CATRAPVQETQYF. The CDR3 DNA is TGTGCCACCCGGGCCCCAGTCCAAGAGACCCAGTACTTC.

This chain uses TRBV6-6 with TRBJ2-3, with 14 bases fitting TRBD2. The V gene's germline CDR1 is MNHNY and CDR2 SVGAGI (reference sequence). The junction had 8 bases not matched to a gene; V was cut back by 7 bases and J by 5 bases. The CDR3 covers 16 residues. CDR3 in amino acids: CASKGPGLAGVDTQYF. The CDR3 bases are TGTGCCAGCAAGGGACCGGGACTAGCGGGAGTAGATACGCAGTATTTT.

The chain couples TRBV6-1 to TRBJ2-1, with 8 bases identical to TRBD2. The CDR3 covers 15 residues. The germline V gene encodes CDR1 MNHNS and CDR2 SASEGT. V gave up 7 bases and J gave up 3 bases; unmatched junction bases: 8. The CDR3: CASTREGGYYNEQFF. The CDR3 DNA reads TGTGCCAGCACCCGGGAGGGGGGCTACTACAATGAGCAGTTCTTC.

The chain joins TRBV15 to TRBJ1-2, with D perhaps TRBD1 (6 bases). The CDR3 spans 14 residues. Germline CDR1 is LNHNV and CDR2 is YYDKDF (reference sequence). V dropped 1 base and J dropped 4 bases, with 10 bases sitting between them. The CDR3 region has the DNA TGTGCCACCAGCAGAGGGACAGAACTCTATGGCTACACCTTC. It specifies CATSRGTELYGYTF. The variable domain in full, completed from reference TRBV15 and TRBJ1-2, reads DAMVIQNPRYQVTQFGKPVTLSCSQTLNHNVMYWYQQKSSQAPKLLFHYYDKDFNNEADTPDNFQSRRPNTSFCFLDIRSPGLGDTAMYLCATSRGTELYGYTFGSGTRLTVV.

This chain uses TRBV7-8 with TRBJ1-3, with D perhaps TRBD1 (5 bases). Trimming cost V 3 bases and J 1 base, with 7 bases left between them. Looked up from germline, CDR1 is SGHVS and CDR2 is FQNEAQ. The CDR3 is made up of 14 amino acids. CDR3 region: CASSFGGSGNTIYF. CDR3 DNA: TGTGCCAGCAGCTTTGGGGGATCTGGAAACACCATATATTTT. Together with reference TRBV7-8 and TRBJ1-3, the CDR3 gives the full variable domain: GAGVSQSPRYKVAKRGQDVALRCDPISGHVSLFWYQQALGQGPEFLTYFQNEAQLDKSGLPSDRFFAERPEGSVSTLKIQRTQQEDSAVYLCASSFGGSGNTIYFGEGSWLTVV.

This clone showed up many times. This chain uses TRBV10-3 with TRBJ1-4, with 8 bases lining up with TRBD1. CDR3 size: 14 residues. The V and J ends lost 10 bases and 5 bases, in that order; junction bases with no gene match: 9. Germline assignment: CDR1 ENHRY and CDR2 SYGVKD. The CDR3 nucleotides read TGTGCCAGCTGGCCGGGACAGGTGAATGAAAAACTGTTTTTT. This translates into CASWPGQVNEKLFF.

This clone turned up a few times. The V call is TRBV20-1, the J call TRBJ2-1; a weak D match, TRBD2 (6 bases). Germline CDR1 is DFQATT and CDR2 is SNEGSKA (reference sequence). This CDR3 comprises 11 residues. Trimming cost V 3 bases and J 12 bases, with 12 bases left between them. CDR3 DNA: TGCAGTGCTAGCAGCGGGCACGGGCAGTTCTTC. This translates into CSASSGHGQFF.

The genes are TRBV5-6 and TRBJ2-1, with 8 bases fitting TRBD2. V shed 2 bases and J 0 bases; nucleotides not matched to a gene: 1. This CDR3 is built from 15 residues. Germline V gives CDR1 SGHDT, CDR2 YYEEEE. CDR3 sequence reads: CASSLLADSYNEQFF. The DNA of the CDR3 is TGTGCCAGCAGCTTACTAGCGGACTCCTACAATGAGCAGTTCTTC.